In its sample, the clone carrying this T cell receptor (beta chain) was seen once. The entry originates in a study of T cell responses to AZD1222 COVID-19 vaccine. Germline V lookup: CDR1 SNHLY, CDR2 FYNNEI. V was clipped by 4 bases and J by 5 bases, with 6 bases between them. This CDR3 region has 12 residues. The assay was immunoSEQ multiplex PCR, and TCRdb's table has in-frame clones only and misses some. The data hold about 140,000 clones, with 89% observed a single time. The clonotype originates from an adult in good health. The V gene is TRBV2, the J gene TRBJ1-5; D gene unclear. The sample consisted of peripheral blood, taken on day 0 of AZD1222 vaccination. CDR3: CASSGEYQPQHF. CDR3 bases: TGTGCCAGCAGTGGGGAGTATCAGCCCCAGCATTTT.